One sample yielded the 22 T cell receptor beta chains listed below, sequenced in a study of shared clonotypes between healthy human individuals. TCRdb's table, derived via immunoSEQ multiplex PCR, lists solely in-frame clones and lacks some. Counted here are 2 million to 2.5 million clones, approximately 96% occurring once; the ten biggest clones make up approximately 0.13%. Sequencing input: naive CD4+ T cells sorted from blood. The subset was: CD45RA+ positively selected. The receptors derive from a man aged 18-30 years in good health.

The chain combines TRBV7-2 with TRBJ1-2; the match to TRBD1 covers 8 bases. The length of the CDR3 is 14 residues. V shed 2 bases and J 8 bases; nucleotides not matched to a gene: 7. Germline V gene sequence: CDR1 SGHTA, CDR2 FQGNSA. CDR3 in DNA: TGTGCCAGCAGCTTATATTCCCAGGGGGCAGGCTACACCTTC. This codes for CASSLYSQGAGYTF.

The CDR3: CSVAGTGGNGELFF. The CDR3 DNA reads as TGCAGCGTTGCCGGGACAGGGGGTAACGGGGAGCTGTTTTTT. The J gene is TRBJ2-2, the V gene TRBV29-1; 11 bases match TRBD1. The CDR3 is made up of 14 amino acids. The germline V gene has CDR1 SQVTM and CDR2 ANQGSEA. The junction had 5 bases not matched to a gene; V was cut back by 4 bases and J by 7 bases.

On this clone itself: Within the sample, other DNA sequences also encode this same CDR3. The V and J genes are TRBV27 and TRBJ1-3, with D hard to call. Germline V gene data show CDR1 as MNHEY and CDR2 as SMNVEV (reference sequence). The V gene lost 3 bases and the J gene lost 0 bases, with 9 bases spanning the gap. The CDR3 runs to 15 residues. Written as DNA, the CDR3 is TGTGCCAGCAGTTTGTCCAGAAGCTCTGGAAACACCATATATTTT. It specifies CASSLSRSSGNTIYF.

This chain links TRBV11-1 with TRBJ1-6; no definite D call. CDR3 length: 13 residues. Between the trimmed V and J ends, which lost 1 base and 9 bases, there was a span of 7 bases. Germline V gene sequence: CDR1 SGHAT, CDR2 FQDESV (reference sequence). The CDR3 region is CASSLEESSPLHF. In nucleotides, the CDR3 is TGTGCCAGCAGCTTAGAGGAAAGTTCACCCCTCCACTTT.

J is TRBJ2-2 and V is TRBV11-2, with a possible D match to TRBD2 (5 bases). Per germline, CDR1 SGHAT and CDR2 FQNNGV. The CDR3 has 16 amino acids. V dropped 0 bases and J dropped 5 bases, with 13 bases sitting between them. The CDR3 DNA is TGTGCCAGCAGCTTAGATAGGGTGACGGGGACCGGGGAGCTGTTTTTT. Protein product: CASSLDRVTGTGELFF.

The V call is TRBV15, the J call TRBJ1-4; no clear D gene. Germline-derived CDR1 and CDR2 are LNHNV and YYDKDF (reference sequence). Trimming shortened V by 5 bases and J by 12 bases, and 13 bases separated the two germline ends. The CDR3 length is 12 residues. The CDR3 bases are TGTGCCACCAGCCGACTCCAGGACCAACTGTTTTTT. Residues: CATSRLQDQLFF.

The chain uses TRBV9 and TRBJ1-1; 11 bases align to TRBD1. Germline CDR1 reads SGDLS; CDR2 reads YYNGEE. The CDR3 spans 18 residues. The V segment lost 0 bases and the J segment 1 base; nucleotides outside the gene matches: 8. CDR3 loop: CASSVGGTGGGGNTEAFF. In DNA form, the CDR3 reads TGTGCCAGCAGCGTAGGAGGGACAGGGGGTGGTGGGAACACTGAAGCTTTCTTT. Drawing the rest from reference TRBV9 and TRBJ1-1, the complete variable domain is DSGVTQTPKHLITATGQRVTLRCSPRSGDLSVYWYQQSLDQGLQFLIQYYNGEERAKGNILERFSAQQFPDLHSELNLSSLELGDSALYFCASSVGGTGGGGNTEAFFGQGTRLTVV.

The chain uses TRBV10-3 and TRBJ2-7; the match to TRBD2 covers 7 bases. CDR1 and CDR2 from the germline V gene are ENHRY and SYGVKD. Trimming cost V 11 bases and J 2 bases; bases outside gene matches: 12. This CDR3 region has 14 residues. This chain's CDR3 is CAVQGGKGPYEQYF. DNA for the CDR3: TGTGCCGTCCAGGGAGGGAAAGGCCCCTACGAGCAGTACTTC.

This clone showed up just a few times. The chain has TRBV2 and TRBJ1-6; D might be TRBD1 (5 bases). Germline V CDR1 and CDR2: SNHLY, FYNNEI. This CDR3 has 16 residues. V was shortened by 6 bases and J by 7 bases, with 19 bases between the two germline ends. The CDR3 nucleotides are TGTGCCAGCAGGGAAACCGGGACGGTGGCCAATTCACCCCTCCACTTT. Protein: CASRETGTVANSPLHF.

CDR3 DNA: TGCGCCAGCTCCTCCGGGACTCCTGGAACCGAGCAGTACTTC. This sequence encodes CASSSGTPGTEQYF. The rearrangement joins TRBV5-1 to TRBJ2-7; tentatively, D is TRBD2 (6 bases). Trimming stripped 7 bases from V and 6 bases from J, with 20 bases between. The CDR3 length is 14 residues. CDR1 SGHRS and CDR2 YFSETQ come from the germline V gene.

The gene calls are TRBV10-3 and TRBJ1-6; maybe TRBD1 (6 bases). Germline-derived CDR1 and CDR2 are ENHRY and SYGVKD. V was trimmed by 2 bases and J by 6 bases, leaving 14 bases between them. The CDR3 runs 16 residues. This CDR3 reads CAISEIRGPVNSPLHF. The CDR3 coding sequence is TGTGCCATCAGTGAGATCCGGGGGCCGGTTAATTCACCCCTCCACTTT.

The chain joins TRBV6-4 to TRBJ1-6; D possibly corresponds to TRBD1 (6 bases). Per germline, CDR1 MRHNA and CDR2 SNTAGT. Trimming removed 3 bases from V and 0 bases from J, with 15 bases in between. The CDR3 extends over 18 amino acids. In DNA form, the CDR3 reads TGTGCCAGCAGTGAAGAGGGTCAGGGGCTCTCCTATAATTCACCCCTCCACTTT. Translating gives CASSEEGQGLSYNSPLHF.

The rearrangement links TRBV19 to TRBJ2-3, with 10 bases that match TRBD1. Germline trimming cut 4 bases from V and 5 bases from J; bases unmatched to any gene: 9. This CDR3 contains 16 residues. The V gene's germline CDR1 is LNHDA and CDR2 SQIVND (reference sequence). The CDR3: CASSRVTGGVVDTQYF. CDR3 sequence (DNA): TGTGCCAGTAGTAGGGTGACAGGGGGCGTGGTAGATACGCAGTATTTT.

The chain carries TRBV6-5 and TRBJ1-2; D is uncertain. Germline V gene sequence: CDR1 MNHEY, CDR2 SVGAGI. There are 13 residues in the CDR3. The V end lost 6 bases, the J end lost 2 bases, and 10 bases lay between the germline ends. In DNA, the CDR3 is TGTGCCAGCAGACTTCAGACAAACTATGGCTACACCTTC. Amino acids: CASRLQTNYGYTF.

This sequence joins TRBV5-1 and TRBJ2-7; 15 bases agree with TRBD2. The CDR3 totals 14 residues. CDR1 SGHRS and CDR2 YFSETQ come from the germline V gene. J lost 12 bases, V lost 4 bases, and 8 bases had no gene match. This chain's CDR3 is CASSPGLAGGPRYF. CDR3 DNA sequence: TGCGCCAGCAGCCCCGGACTAGCGGGAGGGCCTAGGTACTTC.

V gene TRBV2 combines with J gene TRBJ1-4; TRBD1 aligns across 11 bases. Losses at the gene ends were 10 bases for V and 5 bases for J; bases not matched to a gene: 9. CDR3 length equals 15 residues. Germline CDR1 and CDR2: SNHLY and FYNNEI. CDR3 sequence: CATGDRGMSNEKLFF. Written as DNA, the CDR3 is TGTGCCACTGGGGACAGGGGGATGTCGAATGAAAAACTGTTTTTT.

This clone was picked up a small number of times. This chain connects TRBV5-1 to TRBJ1-2; possibly TRBD1 for D (5 bases). CDR1 and CDR2 (germline): SGHRS, YFSETQ. V lost 0 bases, J lost 6 bases, and 12 bases lay in between. The CDR3 runs to 14 residues. CDR3 in DNA: TGCGCCAGCAGCTTGGGACAGATGGGGCATGGCTACACCTTC. It is translated as CASSLGQMGHGYTF.

This clone was detected only once. The J gene is TRBJ1-2, the V gene TRBV27; 7 nucleotides match TRBD1. The CDR3 length is 12 residues. The V gene's germline CDR1 is MNHEY and CDR2 SMNVEV (reference sequence). V dropped 9 bases and J dropped 8; count of bases not matched to a gene: 9. The CDR3 DNA reads as TGTGCCAGTTCTGACAGGGCTCGGGGCTACACCTTC. Amino acids: CASSDRARGYTF.

J is TRBJ2-1 and V is TRBV6-5; 11 bases are shared with TRBD2. V trimming: 7 bases; J trimming: 6 bases; junction bases outside the gene matches: 8. The germline V gene encodes CDR1 MNHEY and CDR2 SVGAGI. The CDR3 has 15 residues. The CDR3 sequence is CASTPRLAGINEQFF. The DNA of the CDR3 is TGTGCCAGCACCCCGAGACTAGCGGGAATCAATGAGCAGTTCTTC.

The chain has TRBV7-6 and TRBJ1-1; D is uncertain. The germline V gene has CDR1 SGHVS and CDR2 FNYEAQ. This CDR3 comprises 15 residues. V was shortened by 1 base and J by 4 bases, with 13 bases between the two germline ends. DNA of the CDR3: TGTGCCAGCAGCTTAGGAGGATCGGGAGGCACTGAAGCTTTCTTT. It yields the protein CASSLGGSGGTEAFF.

Points on this clone: Other DNA variants within this sample encode the same CDR3. The chain couples TRBV30 to TRBJ1-4; 7 bases align to TRBD1. Unmatched junction bases numbered 2, after V lost 2 bases and J lost 5 bases. CDR3 size: 13 residues. The V gene's germline CDR1 is GTSNPN and CDR2 SVGIG (reference sequence). The chain's CDR3 is CAWSRQGNEKLFF. In DNA, the CDR3 is TGTGCCTGGAGTAGACAGGGAAATGAAAAACTGTTTTTT.

This sequence joins TRBV12-5 and TRBJ2-1; 9 nucleotides match TRBD2. The CDR3 is made up of 18 amino acids. CDR1 and CDR2 from the germline V gene are LGHNT and FRNRAP. V shed 1 base and J 4 bases; nucleotides not matched to a gene: 11. CDR3 residues: CASGLEHLSGRKYNEQFF. Written as DNA, the CDR3 is TGTGCTAGTGGTTTGGAGCACCTTAGCGGGAGAAAATACAATGAGCAGTTCTTC.